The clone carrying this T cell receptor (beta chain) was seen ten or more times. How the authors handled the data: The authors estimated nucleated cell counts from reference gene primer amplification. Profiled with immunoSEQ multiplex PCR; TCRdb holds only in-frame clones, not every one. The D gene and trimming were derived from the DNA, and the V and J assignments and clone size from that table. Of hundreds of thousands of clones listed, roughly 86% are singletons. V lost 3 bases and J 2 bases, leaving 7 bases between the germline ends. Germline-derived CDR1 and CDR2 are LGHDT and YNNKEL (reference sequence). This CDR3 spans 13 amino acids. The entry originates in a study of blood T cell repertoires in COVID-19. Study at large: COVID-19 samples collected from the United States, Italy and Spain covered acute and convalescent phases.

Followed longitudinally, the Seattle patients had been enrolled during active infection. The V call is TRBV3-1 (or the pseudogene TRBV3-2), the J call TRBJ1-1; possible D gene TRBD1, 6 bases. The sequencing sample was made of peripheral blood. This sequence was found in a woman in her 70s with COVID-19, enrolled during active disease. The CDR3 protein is CASSHRGNTEAFF. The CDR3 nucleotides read TGTGCCAGCAGCCACAGGGGTAACACTGAAGCTTTCTTT.